The 3 T cell receptor beta chains in this list originate from one sample, sequenced in a study of cytomegalovirus exposure and HLA in healthy donors. Primers: 60 Vbeta forward and 13 Jbeta reverse. Clones were read by immunoSEQ multiplex PCR, and TCRdb kept only the in-frame ones, dropping some. The table lists about 82,000 clones, approximately 79% of them singletons. Sample: PBMCs. These receptor sequences come from a human donor in good health.

The rearrangement links TRBV27 to TRBJ2-7, with 7 bases that match TRBD2. From germline, CDR1 is MNHEY and CDR2 SMNVEV (reference sequence). The J segment lost 6 bases and the V segment lost 2 bases, leaving 4 bases of the junction unmatched. The CDR3 has 13 residues. The CDR3 region is CASSLGGGGEQYF. The CDR3 region has the DNA TGTGCCAGCAGTTTAGGGGGGGGTGGCGAGCAGTACTTC.

The CDR3 spells CASSPGEDMNTEAFF. The DNA of the CDR3 is TGTGCCAGCAGCCCTGGTGAGGATATGAACACTGAAGCTTTCTTT. The V call is TRBV5-8, the J call TRBJ1-1; D not certain. Germline V gene lookup returns CDR1 SGHTS and CDR2 YDEGEE. V gave up 4 bases and J gave up 0 bases, with 13 bases separating them. There are 15 residues in the CDR3.

Written as DNA, the CDR3 is TGCGCCAGCAGCCAACTGGCGGACAGGGAAAACATTCAGTACTTC. Its translation is CASSQLADRENIQYF. The chain uses TRBV4-3 and TRBJ2-4, with 8 nucleotides matching TRBD1. V was pared by 2 bases and J by 5 bases, with 5 bases of the junction left unmatched. CDR1 is LGHNA and CDR2 is YSLEER in the germline V gene. The CDR3 extends over 15 amino acids.